The clone carrying this TCR beta chain was recorded a few times. Its specificity is not known. This entry is derived from a study of CD8 T cells in ankylosing spondylitis. Study conclusions and caveats: Clones linked with disease were CD8+ and fairly uncommon in the peripheral blood. Disease-linked clones reportedly concentrated significantly in matched ankylosing spondylitis synovial fluid.

The CDR3 runs to 18 residues. Germline CDR1 and CDR2: KGHSH and LQKENI. V shed 4 bases, J shed 4 bases, and the junction held 15 bases outside the gene matches. TCRdb analysed the 5' RACE reads with MiXCR anew, one entry per CDR3 protein. The profile shows roughly 260,000 distinct CDR3 sequences, 20% of them singletons. This receptor was obtained from a male donor with ankylosing spondylitis or in good health (not recorded which). Sequenced material: blood, either unsorted or a sorted T cell fraction (not recorded which). J is TRBJ2-2 and V is TRBV18, with 7 bases aligning to TRBD2. The CDR3 DNA sequence: TGTGCCAGCTCACGTCAGTGGACGGGAGGCCCCCTCACCGGGGAGCTGTTTTTT. It yields the protein CASSRQWTGGPLTGELFF.